Listed below are T cell receptor beta chains from one sample, sequenced in a study of cytomegalovirus exposure and HLA in healthy donors. TCRdb's table, derived via immunoSEQ multiplex PCR, lists solely in-frame clones and lacks some. The sample shows 140,000 or so clones, over 70% of them seen only once. Specimen: PBMCs. These receptors were obtained from a woman aged 40 to 49 in good health and CMV-seronegative. The CDR3 runs from the conserved cysteine through the conserved F or W. D genes are given only for firm matches. Not all rows give a size; the values are once, few, many and, for expanded clones, a class.

clone size: once; V gene: TRBV6-1; J gene: TRBJ1-4; D gene: TRBD1; CDR3 DNA: TGTGCCAGCAGTAAGAACAGGGGTGCGGATGAAAAACTGTTTTTT; CDR3 protein: CASSKNRGADEKLFF
clone size: .; V gene: TRBV7-8; J gene: TRBJ2-1; D gene: .; CDR3 DNA: TGTGCCAGCAGCTTTGTGGGAGGACGCTACAATGAGCAGTTCTTC; CDR3 protein: CASSFVGGRYNEQFF
clone size: .; V gene: TRBV7-9; J gene: TRBJ2-7; D gene: TRBD2; CDR3 DNA: TGTGCCAGCAGCCCGGGACTAGCGGTGTCCTACGAGCAGTACTTC; CDR3 protein: CASSPGLAVSYEQYF
clone size: .; V gene: TRBV11-2; J gene: TRBJ2-5; D gene: TRBD2; CDR3 DNA: TGTGCCAGCAGCTTACTATTGGGGCTAGCGGGGGGAGTAGAGACCCAGTACTTC; CDR3 protein: CASSLLLGLAGGVETQYF
clone size: .; V gene: TRBV19; J gene: TRBJ1-1; D gene: .; CDR3 DNA: TGTGCCAGTCTCAGGGCGAAGAACACTGAAGCTTTCTTT; CDR3 protein: CASLRAKNTEAFF
clone size: .; V gene: TRBV2; J gene: TRBJ1-4; D gene: TRBD1; CDR3 DNA: TGTGCCAGCGGAGGATCCAGACAGGGATGGCGGGGTGAAAAACTGTTTTTT; CDR3 protein: CASGGSRQGWRGEKLFF
clone size: .; V gene: TRBV19; J gene: TRBJ1-1; D gene: TRBD1; CDR3 DNA: TGTGCCAGTAGTCCTTCCCCGGGACAGGGAACTGAAGCTTTCTTT; CDR3 protein: CASSPSPGQGTEAFF
clone size: .; V gene: TRBV7-8; J gene: TRBJ1-5; D gene: TRBD1; CDR3 DNA: TGTGCCAGCAGCCCCCGAGTTACGGGACAGGGGTTCGGGGGCAATCAGCCCCAGCATTTT; CDR3 protein: CASSPRVTGQGFGGNQPQHF
clone size: .; V gene: TRBV5-4; J gene: TRBJ2-7; D gene: .; CDR3 DNA: TGTGCCAGCAGCCGCGAGAACGAGCAGTACTTC; CDR3 protein: CASSRENEQYF
clone size: .; V gene: TRBV7-9; J gene: TRBJ2-7; D gene: TRBD2; CDR3 DNA: TGTGCCAGCAGCTTGCGCGGGGGGGCCGACGAGCAGTACTTC; CDR3 protein: CASSLRGGADEQYF
clone size: .; V gene: TRBV9; J gene: TRBJ2-1; D gene: .; CDR3 DNA: TGTGCCAGCGGGAGTCGCGGGGATGAGCAGTTCTTC; CDR3 protein: CASGSRGDEQFF
clone size: .; V gene: TRBV19; J gene: TRBJ1-1; D gene: TRBD1; CDR3 DNA: TGTGCCAGTAAAGGACAGGGGAACACTGAAGCTTTCTTT; CDR3 protein: CASKGQGNTEAFF
clone size: .; V gene: TRBV28; J gene: TRBJ2-2; D gene: TRBD1; CDR3 DNA: TGTGCCAGCACCCGGACAGGGGATACCGGGGAGCTGTTTTTT; CDR3 protein: CASTRTGDTGELFF
clone size: .; V gene: TRBV5-4; J gene: TRBJ2-1; D gene: TRBD2; CDR3 DNA: TGTGCCAGCAGCACGAGGGGACTAGCGGGAGTCGGTGCCGGTGAGCAGTTCTTC; CDR3 protein: CASSTRGLAGVGAGEQFF
clone size: .; V gene: TRBV18; J gene: TRBJ2-2; D gene: .; CDR3 DNA: TGTGCCAGCTCACCAAGCAATCAGGCCGGGGAGCTGTTTTTT; CDR3 protein: CASSPSNQAGELFF
clone size: .; V gene: TRBV11-2; J gene: TRBJ2-5; D gene: .; CDR3 DNA: TGTGCCAGCAGCTTATTTGGGGGGTCGGGGGAGACCCAGTACTTC; CDR3 protein: CASSLFGGSGETQYF